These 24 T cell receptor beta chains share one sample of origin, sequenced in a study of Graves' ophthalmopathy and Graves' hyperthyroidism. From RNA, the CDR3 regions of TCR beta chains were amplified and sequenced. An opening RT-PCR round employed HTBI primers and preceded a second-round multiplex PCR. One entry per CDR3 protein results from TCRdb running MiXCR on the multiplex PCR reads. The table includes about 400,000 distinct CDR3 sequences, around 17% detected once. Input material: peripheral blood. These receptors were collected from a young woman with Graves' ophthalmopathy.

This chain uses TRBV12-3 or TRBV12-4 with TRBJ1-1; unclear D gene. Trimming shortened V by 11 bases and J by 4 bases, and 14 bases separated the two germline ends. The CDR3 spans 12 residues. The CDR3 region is CAVGWEGTEAFF. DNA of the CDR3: TGTGCCGTCGGGTGGGAGGGCACTGAAGCTTTCTTT.

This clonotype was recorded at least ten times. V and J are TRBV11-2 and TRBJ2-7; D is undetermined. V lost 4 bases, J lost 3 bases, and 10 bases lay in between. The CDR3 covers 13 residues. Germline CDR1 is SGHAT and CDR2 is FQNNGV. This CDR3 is CASSSDTSYEQYF. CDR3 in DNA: TGTGCCAGCAGCTCAGACACCAGCTACGAGCAGTACTTC.

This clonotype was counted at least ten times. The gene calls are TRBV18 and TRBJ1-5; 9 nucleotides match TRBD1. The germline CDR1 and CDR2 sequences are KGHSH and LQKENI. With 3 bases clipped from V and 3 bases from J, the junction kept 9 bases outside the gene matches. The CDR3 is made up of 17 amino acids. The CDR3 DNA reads TGTGCCAGCTCACCGACCCCGGGACAGGGTCCCAATCAGCCCCAGCATTTT. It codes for CASSPTPGQGPNQPQHF.

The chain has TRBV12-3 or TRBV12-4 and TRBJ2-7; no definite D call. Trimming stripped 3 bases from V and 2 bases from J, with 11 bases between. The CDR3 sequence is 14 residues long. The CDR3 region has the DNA TGTGCCAGCAGTTTCTTGGCAGGAACCTACGAGCAGTACTTC. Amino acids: CASSFLAGTYEQYF.

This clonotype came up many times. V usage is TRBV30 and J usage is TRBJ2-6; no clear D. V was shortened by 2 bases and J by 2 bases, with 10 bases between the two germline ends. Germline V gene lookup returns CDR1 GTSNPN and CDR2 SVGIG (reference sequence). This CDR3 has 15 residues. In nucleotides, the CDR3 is TGTGCCTGGAGTAACCCTAGGACTGGGGCCAACGTCCTGACTTTC. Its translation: CAWSNPRTGANVLTF.

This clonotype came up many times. CDR3 amino acids: CASSLVSPEGQFF. The CDR3 DNA is TGCGCCAGCAGCTTGGTTTCCCCCGAAGGGCAGTTCTTC. The gene calls are TRBV5-1 and TRBJ2-1; D remains unclear. The CDR3 spans 13 residues. Trimming took 0 bases from V and 12 from J, leaving 13 bases between them. Germline CDR1 and CDR2: SGHRS and YFSETQ.

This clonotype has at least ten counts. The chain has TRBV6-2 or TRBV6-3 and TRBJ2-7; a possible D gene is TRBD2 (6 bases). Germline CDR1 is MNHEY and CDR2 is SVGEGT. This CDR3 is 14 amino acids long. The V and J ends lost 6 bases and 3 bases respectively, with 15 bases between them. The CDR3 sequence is CASSRTGTYYEQYF. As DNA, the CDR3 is TGTGCCAGCAGCCGGACTGGGACTTACTACGAGCAGTACTTC.

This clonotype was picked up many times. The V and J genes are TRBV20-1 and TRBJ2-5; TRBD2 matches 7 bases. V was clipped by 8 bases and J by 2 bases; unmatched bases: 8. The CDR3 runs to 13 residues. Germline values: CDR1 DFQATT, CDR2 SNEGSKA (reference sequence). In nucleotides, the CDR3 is TGCAGTACGGGCGGGGGTGGGCAAGAGACCCAGTACTTC. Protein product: CSTGGGGQETQYF.

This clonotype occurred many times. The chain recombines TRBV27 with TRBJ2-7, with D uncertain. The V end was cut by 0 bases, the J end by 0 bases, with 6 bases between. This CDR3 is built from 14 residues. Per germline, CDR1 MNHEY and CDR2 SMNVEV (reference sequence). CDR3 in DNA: TGTGCCAGCAGTTTATCGAAAGGCTCCTACGAGCAGTACTTC. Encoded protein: CASSLSKGSYEQYF.

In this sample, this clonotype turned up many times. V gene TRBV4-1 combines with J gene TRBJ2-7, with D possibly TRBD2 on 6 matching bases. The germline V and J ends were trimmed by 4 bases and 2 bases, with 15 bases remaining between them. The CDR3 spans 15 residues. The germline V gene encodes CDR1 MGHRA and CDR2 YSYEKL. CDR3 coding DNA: TGCGCCAGCAGCCCCGGAGGCGGGACCACCTACGAGCAGTACTTC. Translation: CASSPGGGTTYEQYF.

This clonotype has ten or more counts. The CDR3, as DNA: TGTGCCAGCAACTCTTTCAGGGGTTGGGCCTACGAGCAGTACTTC. It codes for CASNSFRGWAYEQYF. The chain carries TRBV28 and TRBJ2-7; D possibly corresponds to TRBD1 (6 bases). Germline V gives CDR1 MDHEN, CDR2 SYDVKM. This CDR3 is 15 amino acids long. Trimming pared 7 bases from V and 2 bases from J, leaving 18 bases between.

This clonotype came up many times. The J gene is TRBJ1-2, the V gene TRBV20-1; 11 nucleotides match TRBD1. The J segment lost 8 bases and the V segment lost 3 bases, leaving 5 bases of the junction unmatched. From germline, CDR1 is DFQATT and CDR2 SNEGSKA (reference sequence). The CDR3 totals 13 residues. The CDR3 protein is CSARGGQGAGYTF. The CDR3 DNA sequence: TGCAGTGCTAGGGGAGGACAGGGGGCAGGCTACACCTTC.

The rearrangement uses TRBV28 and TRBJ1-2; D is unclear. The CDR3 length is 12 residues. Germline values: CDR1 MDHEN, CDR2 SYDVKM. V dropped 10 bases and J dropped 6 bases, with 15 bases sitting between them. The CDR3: CATRLAYDGYTF. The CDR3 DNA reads TGTGCCACCCGGTTGGCGTACGATGGCTACACCTTC.

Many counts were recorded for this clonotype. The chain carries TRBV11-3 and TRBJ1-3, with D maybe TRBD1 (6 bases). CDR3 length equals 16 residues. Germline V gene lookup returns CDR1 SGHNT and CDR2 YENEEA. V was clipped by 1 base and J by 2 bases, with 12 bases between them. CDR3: CASSLVGGYAGNTIYF. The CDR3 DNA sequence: TGTGCCAGCAGCTTAGTAGGGGGATATGCTGGAAACACCATATATTTT.

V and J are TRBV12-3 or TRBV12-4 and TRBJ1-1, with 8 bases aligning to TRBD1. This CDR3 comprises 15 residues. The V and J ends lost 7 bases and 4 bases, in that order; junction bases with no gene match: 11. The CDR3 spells CASKGRQGIGTEAFF. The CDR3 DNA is TGTGCCAGCAAGGGGAGACAGGGGATAGGCACTGAAGCTTTCTTT.

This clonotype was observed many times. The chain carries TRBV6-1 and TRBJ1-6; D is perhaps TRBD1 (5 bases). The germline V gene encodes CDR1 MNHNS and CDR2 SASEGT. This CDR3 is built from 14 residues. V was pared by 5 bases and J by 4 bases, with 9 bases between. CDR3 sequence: CASSLGGYNSPLHF. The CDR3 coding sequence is TGTGCCAGCAGTCTTGGGGGTTATAATTCACCCCTCCACTTT.

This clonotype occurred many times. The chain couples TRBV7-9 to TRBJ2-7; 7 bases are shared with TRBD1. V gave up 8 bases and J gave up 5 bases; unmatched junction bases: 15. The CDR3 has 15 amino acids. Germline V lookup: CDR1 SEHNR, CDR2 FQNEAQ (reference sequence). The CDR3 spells CASRHWDSDIHEQYF. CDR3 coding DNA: TGTGCCAGCCGACACTGGGACAGTGATATCCACGAGCAGTACTTC.

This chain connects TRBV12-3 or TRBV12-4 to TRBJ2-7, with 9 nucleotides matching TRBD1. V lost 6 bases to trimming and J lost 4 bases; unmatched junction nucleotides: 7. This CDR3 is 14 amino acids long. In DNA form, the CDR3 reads TGTGCCAGCAGGGACGGGACAGGGCCTTACGAGCAGTACTTC. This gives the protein CASRDGTGPYEQYF.

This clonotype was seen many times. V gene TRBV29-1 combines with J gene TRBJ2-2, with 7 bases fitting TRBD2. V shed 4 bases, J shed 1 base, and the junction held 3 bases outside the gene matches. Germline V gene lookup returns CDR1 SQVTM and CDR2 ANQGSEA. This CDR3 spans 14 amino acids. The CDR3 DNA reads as TGCAGCGTTGGGCTAGCGGAGAACACCGGGGAGCTGTTTTTT. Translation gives CSVGLAENTGELFF.

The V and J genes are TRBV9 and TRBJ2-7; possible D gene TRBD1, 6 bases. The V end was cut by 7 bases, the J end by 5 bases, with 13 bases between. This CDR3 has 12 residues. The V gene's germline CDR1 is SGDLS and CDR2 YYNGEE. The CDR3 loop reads CASGGEGNEQYF. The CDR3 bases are TGTGCCAGCGGGGGCGAGGGAAACGAGCAGTACTTC.

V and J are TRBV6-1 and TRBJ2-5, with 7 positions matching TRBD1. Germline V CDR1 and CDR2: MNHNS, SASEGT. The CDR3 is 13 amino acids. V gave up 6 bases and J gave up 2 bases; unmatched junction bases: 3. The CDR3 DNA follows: TGTGCCAGCAGATGGACAGGTCAAGAGACCCAGTACTTC. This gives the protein CASRWTGQETQYF.

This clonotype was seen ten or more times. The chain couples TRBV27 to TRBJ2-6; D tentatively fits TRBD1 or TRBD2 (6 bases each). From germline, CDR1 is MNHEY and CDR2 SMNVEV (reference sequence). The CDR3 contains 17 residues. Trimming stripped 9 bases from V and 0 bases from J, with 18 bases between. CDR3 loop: CARRIRGAGSGANVLTF. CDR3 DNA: TGTGCCAGGCGCATTAGGGGGGCAGGCTCTGGGGCCAACGTCCTGACTTTC.

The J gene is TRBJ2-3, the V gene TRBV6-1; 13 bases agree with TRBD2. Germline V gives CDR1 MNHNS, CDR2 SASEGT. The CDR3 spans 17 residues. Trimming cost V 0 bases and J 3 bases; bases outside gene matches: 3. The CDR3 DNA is TGTGCCAGCAGTGAAGCACTAGCGGGAGGGAGGACAGATACGCAGTATTTT. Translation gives CASSEALAGGRTDTQYF.

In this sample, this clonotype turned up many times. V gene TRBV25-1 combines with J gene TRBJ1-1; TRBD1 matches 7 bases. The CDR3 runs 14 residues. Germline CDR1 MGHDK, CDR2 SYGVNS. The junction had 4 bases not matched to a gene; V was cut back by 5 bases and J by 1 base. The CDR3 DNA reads TGTGCCAGCAGTAGAAGACAGGGGAACACTGAAGCTTTCTTT. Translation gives CASSRRQGNTEAFF. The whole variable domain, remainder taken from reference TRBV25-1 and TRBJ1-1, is EADIYQTPRYLVIGTGKKITLECSQTMGHDKMYWYQQDPGMELHLIHYSYGVNSTEKGDLSSESTVSRIRTEHFPLTLESARPSHTSQYLCASSRRQGNTEAFFGQGTRLTVV.